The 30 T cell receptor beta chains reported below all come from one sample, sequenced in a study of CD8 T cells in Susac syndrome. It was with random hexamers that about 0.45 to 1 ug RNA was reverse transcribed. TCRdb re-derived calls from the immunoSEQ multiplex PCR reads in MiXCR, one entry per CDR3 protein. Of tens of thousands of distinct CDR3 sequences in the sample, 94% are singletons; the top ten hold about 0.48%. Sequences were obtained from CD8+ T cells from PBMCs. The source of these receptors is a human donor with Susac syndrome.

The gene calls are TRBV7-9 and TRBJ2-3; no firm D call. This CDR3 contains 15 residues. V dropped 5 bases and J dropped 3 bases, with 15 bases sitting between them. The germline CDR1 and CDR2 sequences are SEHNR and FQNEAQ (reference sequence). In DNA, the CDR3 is TGTGCCAGCAGCCCCCCCATTCTCGGAACAGATACGCAGTATTTT. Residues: CASSPPILGTDTQYF.

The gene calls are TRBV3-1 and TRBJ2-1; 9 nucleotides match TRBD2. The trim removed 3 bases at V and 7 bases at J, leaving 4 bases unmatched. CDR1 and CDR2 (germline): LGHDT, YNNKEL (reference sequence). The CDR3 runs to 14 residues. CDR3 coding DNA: TGTGCCAGCAGCCATGCTAGCGGGGATAATGAGCAGTTCTTC. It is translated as CASSHASGDNEQFF.

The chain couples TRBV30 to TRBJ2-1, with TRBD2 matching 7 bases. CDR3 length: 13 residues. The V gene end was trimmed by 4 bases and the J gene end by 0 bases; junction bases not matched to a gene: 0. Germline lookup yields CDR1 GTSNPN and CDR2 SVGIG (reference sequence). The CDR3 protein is CAWKRGSYNEQFF. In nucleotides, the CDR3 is TGTGCCTGGAAGCGGGGCTCCTACAATGAGCAGTTCTTC.

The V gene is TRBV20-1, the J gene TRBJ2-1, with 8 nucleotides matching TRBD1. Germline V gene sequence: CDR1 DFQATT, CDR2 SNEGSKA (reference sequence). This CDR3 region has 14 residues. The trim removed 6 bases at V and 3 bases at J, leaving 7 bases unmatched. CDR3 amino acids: CSARGHLDYNEQFF. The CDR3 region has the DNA TGCAGTGCCAGGGGGCACCTCGACTACAATGAGCAGTTCTTC.

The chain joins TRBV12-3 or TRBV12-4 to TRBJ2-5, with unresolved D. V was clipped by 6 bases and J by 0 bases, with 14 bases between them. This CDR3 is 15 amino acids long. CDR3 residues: CASSQPTVHQETQYF. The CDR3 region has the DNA TGTGCCAGCAGCCAGCCGACGGTGCACCAAGAGACCCAGTACTTC.

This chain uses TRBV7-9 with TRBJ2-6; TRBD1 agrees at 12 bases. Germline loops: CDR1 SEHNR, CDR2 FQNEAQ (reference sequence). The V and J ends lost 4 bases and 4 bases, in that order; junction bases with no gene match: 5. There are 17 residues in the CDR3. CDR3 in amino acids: CASSSGTGGSGANVLTF. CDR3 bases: TGTGCCAGCAGCTCAGGGACAGGGGGCTCCGGGGCCAACGTCCTGACTTTC.

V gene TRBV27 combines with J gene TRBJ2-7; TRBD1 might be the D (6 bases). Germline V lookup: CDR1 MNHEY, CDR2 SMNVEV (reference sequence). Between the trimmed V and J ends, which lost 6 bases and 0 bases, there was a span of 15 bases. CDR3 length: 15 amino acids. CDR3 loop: CASSLRGQSSYEQYF. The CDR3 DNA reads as TGTGCCAGCAGCCTCAGGGGTCAGAGCTCCTACGAGCAGTACTTC.

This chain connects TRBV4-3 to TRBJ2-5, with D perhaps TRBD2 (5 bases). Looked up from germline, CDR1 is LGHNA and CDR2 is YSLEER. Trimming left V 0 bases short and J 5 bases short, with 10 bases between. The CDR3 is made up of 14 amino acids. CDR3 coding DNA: TGCGCCAGCAGCCAAGATCGGGGATGGGAGACCCAGTACTTC. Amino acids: CASSQDRGWETQYF.

CDR3 nucleotide sequence: TGTGCCAGCAGCTTCTCCTTTAGGGGGACAGGCGAGCAGTACTTC. Translating it yields CASSFSFRGTGEQYF. The chain joins TRBV5-6 to TRBJ2-7; 8 bases agree with TRBD1. This CDR3 is 15 amino acids long. V gave up 2 bases and J gave up 6 bases; unmatched junction bases: 10. Germline V gene data show CDR1 as SGHDT and CDR2 as YYEEEE.

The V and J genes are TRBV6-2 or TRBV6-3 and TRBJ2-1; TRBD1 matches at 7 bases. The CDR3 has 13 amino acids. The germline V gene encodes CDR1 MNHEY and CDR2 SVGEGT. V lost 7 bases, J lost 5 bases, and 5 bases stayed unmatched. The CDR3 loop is CASTGTANNEQFF. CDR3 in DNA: TGTGCCAGCACAGGGACAGCCAACAATGAGCAGTTCTTC.

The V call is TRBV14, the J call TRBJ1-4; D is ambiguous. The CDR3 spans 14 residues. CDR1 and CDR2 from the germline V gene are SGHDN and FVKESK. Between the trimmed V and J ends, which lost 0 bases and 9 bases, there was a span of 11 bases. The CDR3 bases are TGTGCCAGCAGCCAAGATGGCAGGACGCAAAAACTGTTTTTT. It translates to CASSQDGRTQKLFF.

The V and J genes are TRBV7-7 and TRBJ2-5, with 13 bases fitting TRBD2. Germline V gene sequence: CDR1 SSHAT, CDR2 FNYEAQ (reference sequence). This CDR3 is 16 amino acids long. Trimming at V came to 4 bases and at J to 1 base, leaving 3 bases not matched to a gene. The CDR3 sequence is CASSYRLAGGQETQYF. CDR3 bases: TGTGCCAGCAGCTACAGACTAGCGGGGGGCCAAGAGACCCAGTACTTC.

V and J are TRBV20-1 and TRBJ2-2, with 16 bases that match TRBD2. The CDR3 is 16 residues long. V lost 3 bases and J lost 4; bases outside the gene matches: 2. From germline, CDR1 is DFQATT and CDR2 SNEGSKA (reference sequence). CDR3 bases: TGCAGTGCTAGGGGACTAGCGGGGGGGAGCACCGGGGAGCTGTTTTTT. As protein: CSARGLAGGSTGELFF.

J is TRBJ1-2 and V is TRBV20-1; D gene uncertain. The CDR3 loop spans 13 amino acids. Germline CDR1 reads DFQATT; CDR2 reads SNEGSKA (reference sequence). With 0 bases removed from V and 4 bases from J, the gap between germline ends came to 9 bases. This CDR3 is CSARDRQPYGYTF. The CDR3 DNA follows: TGCAGTGCTAGAGATAGACAACCCTATGGCTACACCTTC.

The CDR3 protein is CASSSTPRDEQYF. DNA of the CDR3: TGTGCCAGCAGTTCGACGCCTAGGGACGAGCAGTACTTC. The rearrangement joins TRBV2 to TRBJ2-7, with no clear D. The CDR3 has 13 residues. Trimming removed 5 bases at V and 5 bases at J, with 13 bases between. CDR1 SNHLY and CDR2 FYNNEI come from the germline V gene.

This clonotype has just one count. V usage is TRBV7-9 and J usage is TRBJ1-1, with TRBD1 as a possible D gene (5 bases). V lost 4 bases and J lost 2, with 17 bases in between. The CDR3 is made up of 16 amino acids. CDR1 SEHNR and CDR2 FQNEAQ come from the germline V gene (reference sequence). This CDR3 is CASSSVRGGANTEAFF. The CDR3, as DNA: TGTGCCAGCAGCTCTGTTAGGGGAGGGGCTAACACTGAAGCTTTCTTT.

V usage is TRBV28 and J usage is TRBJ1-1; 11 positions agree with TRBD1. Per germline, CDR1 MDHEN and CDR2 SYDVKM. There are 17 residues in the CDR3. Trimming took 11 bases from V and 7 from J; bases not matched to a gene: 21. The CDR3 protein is CALHPPRGQGVIGEAFF. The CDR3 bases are TGTGCCCTACACCCCCCCCGGGGACAGGGGGTGATAGGTGAAGCTTTCTTT.

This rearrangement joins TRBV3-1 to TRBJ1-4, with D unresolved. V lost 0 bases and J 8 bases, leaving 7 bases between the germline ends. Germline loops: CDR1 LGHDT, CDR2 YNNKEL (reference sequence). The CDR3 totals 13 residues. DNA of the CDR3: TGTGCCAGCAGCCAAGAGGCCCGGGAAAAACTGTTTTTT. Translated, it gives CASSQEAREKLFF.

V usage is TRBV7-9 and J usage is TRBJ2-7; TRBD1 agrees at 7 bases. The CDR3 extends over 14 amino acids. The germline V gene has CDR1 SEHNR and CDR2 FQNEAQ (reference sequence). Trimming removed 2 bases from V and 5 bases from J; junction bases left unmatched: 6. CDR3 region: CASSLSVRGNEQYF. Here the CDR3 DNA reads TGTGCCAGCAGCTTATCCGTCAGGGGGAACGAGCAGTACTTC.

The CDR3 DNA is TGTGCCGGAATGAGCTGGGGATCAGATACGCAGTATTTT. Protein product: CAGMSWGSDTQYF. The chain joins TRBV7-8 to TRBJ2-3; D remains ambiguous. The germline gives CDR1 SGHVS, CDR2 FQNEAQ. V was clipped by 11 bases and J by 4 bases, with 16 bases between them. The length of the CDR3 is 13 residues.

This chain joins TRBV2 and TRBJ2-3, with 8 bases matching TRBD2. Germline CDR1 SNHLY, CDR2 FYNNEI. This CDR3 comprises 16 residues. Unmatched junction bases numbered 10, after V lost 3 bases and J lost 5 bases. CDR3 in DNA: TGTGCCAGCAGTGAGGGAGAGCGGGGGTCGGGAGATACGCAGTATTTT. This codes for CASSEGERGSGDTQYF.

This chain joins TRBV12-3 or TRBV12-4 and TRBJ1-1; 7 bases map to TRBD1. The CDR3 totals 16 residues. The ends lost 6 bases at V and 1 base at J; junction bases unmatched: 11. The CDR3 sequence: CASRIRDSPSNTEAFF. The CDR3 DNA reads TGTGCCAGCAGAATCCGGGACAGTCCTTCGAACACTGAAGCTTTCTTT.

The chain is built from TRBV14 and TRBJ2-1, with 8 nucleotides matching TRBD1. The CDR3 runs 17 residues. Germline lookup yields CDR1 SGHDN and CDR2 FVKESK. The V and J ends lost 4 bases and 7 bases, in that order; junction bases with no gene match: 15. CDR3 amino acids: CASSRQMGDRLTNEQFF. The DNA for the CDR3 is TGTGCCAGCAGCCGCCAGATGGGGGACAGGCTTACAAATGAGCAGTTCTTC. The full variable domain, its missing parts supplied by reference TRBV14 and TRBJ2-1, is EAGVTQFPSHSVIEKGQTVTLRCDPISGHDNLYWYRRVMGKEIKFLLHFVKESKQDESGMPNNRFLAERTGGTYSTLKVQPAELEDSGVYFCASSRQMGDRLTNEQFFGPGTRLTVL.

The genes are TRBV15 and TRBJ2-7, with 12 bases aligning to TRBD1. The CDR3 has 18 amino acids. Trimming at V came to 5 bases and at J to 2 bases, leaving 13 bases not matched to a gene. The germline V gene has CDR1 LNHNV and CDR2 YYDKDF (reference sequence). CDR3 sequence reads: CATSGFRDRGLGTYEQYF. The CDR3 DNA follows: TGTGCCACCAGCGGATTCCGGGACAGGGGGCTCGGGACCTACGAGCAGTACTTC.

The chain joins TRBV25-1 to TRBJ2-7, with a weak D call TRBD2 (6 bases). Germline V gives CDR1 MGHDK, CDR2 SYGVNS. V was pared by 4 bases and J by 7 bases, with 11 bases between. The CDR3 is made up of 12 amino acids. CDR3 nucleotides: TGTGCCAGCAGTGTCGGGAGCGGGGAGCAGTACTTC. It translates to CASSVGSGEQYF.

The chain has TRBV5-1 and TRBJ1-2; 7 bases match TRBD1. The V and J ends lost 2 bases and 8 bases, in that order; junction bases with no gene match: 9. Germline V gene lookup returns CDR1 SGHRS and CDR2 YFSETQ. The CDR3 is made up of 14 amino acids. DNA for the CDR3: TGCGCCAGCAGCTTCGAGGGGGCCTCGGAGGGCTACACCTTC. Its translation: CASSFEGASEGYTF. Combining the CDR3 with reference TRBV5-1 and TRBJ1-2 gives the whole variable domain KAGVTQTPRYLIKTRGQQVTLSCSPISGHRSVSWYQQTPGQGLQFLFEYFSETQRNKGNFPGRFSGRQFSNSRSEMNVSTLELGDSALYLCASSFEGASEGYTFGSGTRLTVV.

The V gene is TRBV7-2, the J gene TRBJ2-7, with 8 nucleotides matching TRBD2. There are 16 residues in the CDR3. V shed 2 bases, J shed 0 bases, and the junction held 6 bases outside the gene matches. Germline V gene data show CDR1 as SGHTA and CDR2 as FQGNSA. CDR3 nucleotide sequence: TGTGCCAGCAGCTTACGGACTAGCCGAGCCTCCTACGAGCAGTACTTC. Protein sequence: CASSLRTSRASYEQYF. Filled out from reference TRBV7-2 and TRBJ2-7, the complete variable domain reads GAGVSQSPSNKVTEKGKDVELRCDPISGHTALYWYRQSLGQGLEFLIYFQGNSAPDKSGLPSDRFSAERTGGSVSTLTIQRTQQEDSAVYLCASSLRTSRASYEQYFGPGTRLTVT.

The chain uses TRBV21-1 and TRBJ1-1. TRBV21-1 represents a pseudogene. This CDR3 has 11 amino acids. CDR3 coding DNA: TGTGCCAGCAGCAAAGCCGGGGAGGCTTTCTTT. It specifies CASSKAGEAFF.

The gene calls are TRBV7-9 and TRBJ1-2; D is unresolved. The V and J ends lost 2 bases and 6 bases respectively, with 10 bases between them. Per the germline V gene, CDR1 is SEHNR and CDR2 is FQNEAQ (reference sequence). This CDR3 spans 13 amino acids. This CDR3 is CASSLLLLNGYTF. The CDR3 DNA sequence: TGTGCCAGCAGCTTATTACTGCTCAATGGCTACACCTTC.

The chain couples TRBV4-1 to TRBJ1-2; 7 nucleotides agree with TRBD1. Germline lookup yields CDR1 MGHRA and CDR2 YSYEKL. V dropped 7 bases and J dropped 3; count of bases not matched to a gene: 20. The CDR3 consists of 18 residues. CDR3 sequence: CASTSLGKKGALDYGYTF. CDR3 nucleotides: TGCGCCAGCACCTCCCTGGGGAAGAAGGGGGCGCTGGACTATGGCTACACCTTC.